A single sample gave rise to the 7 T cell receptor beta chains below, sequenced in a study of beta chain features in type 1 diabetes. Expressed TCRB transcripts were sequenced because the isolated RNA had all been reverse transcribed beforehand. This table comes from immunoSEQ multiplex PCR, and its TCRdb copy is limited to in-frame clones, with some not included. This repertoire shows some 360,000 clones, about 18% found once; its top ten account for 0.044%. The source material was naive CD4+ T cells from blood. These receptors were obtained from a woman aged 18-29 years in good health.

This clone has only a few counts. Different DNA sequences within this sample yield the same CDR3. V usage is TRBV18 and J usage is TRBJ2-5; 7 positions agree with TRBD1. This CDR3 region has 14 residues. Trimming took 2 bases from V and 1 from J; bases not matched to a gene: 1. The V gene's germline CDR1 is KGHSH and CDR2 LQKENI. Written as DNA, the CDR3 is TGTGCCAGCTCACCAAGGGACAGCCAAGAGACCCAGTACTTC. Translation: CASSPRDSQETQYF.

This clone was detected only a few times. The V call is TRBV7-3, the J call TRBJ2-1, with 7 bases identical to TRBD1. Trimming took 5 bases from V and 8 from J; bases not matched to a gene: 3. Germline values: CDR1 SGHTA, CDR2 FQGTGA. CDR3 size: 12 residues. CDR3 region: CASSQTGYEQFF. CDR3 sequence (DNA): TGTGCCAGCAGCCAGACAGGGTATGAGCAGTTCTTC.

This chain links TRBV15 with TRBJ2-2; D is ambiguous. This CDR3 is 12 amino acids long. Germline-derived CDR1 and CDR2 are LNHNV and YYDKDF (reference sequence). V was clipped by 0 bases and J by 9 bases, with 5 bases between them. The CDR3: CATSRDSRELFF. The CDR3 bases are TGTGCCACCAGCAGAGATAGCAGGGAGCTGTTTTTT.

The gene calls are TRBV5-1 and TRBJ2-5; a weak D match, TRBD1 (6 bases). Germline V CDR1 and CDR2: SGHRS, YFSETQ. V lost 6 bases to trimming and J lost 0 bases, with 12 bases between them. The CDR3 length is 14 residues. CDR3 DNA sequence: TGCGCCAGCACCTATTACAGGGACCAAGAGACCCAGTACTTC. Its protein is CASTYYRDQETQYF. Full variable domain (remainder filled in from reference TRBV5-1 and TRBJ2-5): KAGVTQTPRYLIKTRGQQVTLSCSPISGHRSVSWYQQTPGQGLQFLFEYFSETQRNKGNFPGRFSGRQFSNSRSEMNVSTLELGDSALYLCASTYYRDQETQYFGPGTRLLVL.

The J gene is TRBJ2-5, the V gene TRBV10-3; 9 bases agree with TRBD2. The CDR3 sequence is 14 residues long. Trimming took 8 bases from V and 2 from J; bases not matched to a gene: 6. Looked up from germline, CDR1 is ENHRY and CDR2 is SYGVKD. This CDR3 reads CAIASGGLQETQYF. CDR3 nucleotide sequence: TGTGCCATCGCGAGCGGGGGGTTACAAGAGACCCAGTACTTC.

The chain is built from TRBV9 and TRBJ1-1; the D is unclear. The CDR3 length is 13 residues. Germline-derived CDR1 and CDR2 are SGDLS and YYNGEE. Between the trimmed V and J ends, which lost 0 bases and 2 bases, there was a span of 5 bases. CDR3 bases: TGTGCCAGCAGCGTAGTACTTAACACTGAAGCTTTCTTT. It specifies CASSVVLNTEAFF. Drawing the rest from reference TRBV9 and TRBJ1-1, the complete variable domain is DSGVTQTPKHLITATGQRVTLRCSPRSGDLSVYWYQQSLDQGLQFLIQYYNGEERAKGNILERFSAQQFPDLHSELNLSSLELGDSALYFCASSVVLNTEAFFGQGTRLTVV.

The V and J genes are TRBV29-1 and TRBJ2-2; D remains unclear. The CDR3 is made up of 13 amino acids. Germline CDR1 is SQVTM and CDR2 is ANQGSEA. V was cut by 5 bases and J by 3 bases, with 10 bases left in between. CDR3 loop: CSVSRLDTGELFF. DNA for the CDR3: TGCAGCGTTTCCCGACTGGACACCGGGGAGCTGTTTTTT.